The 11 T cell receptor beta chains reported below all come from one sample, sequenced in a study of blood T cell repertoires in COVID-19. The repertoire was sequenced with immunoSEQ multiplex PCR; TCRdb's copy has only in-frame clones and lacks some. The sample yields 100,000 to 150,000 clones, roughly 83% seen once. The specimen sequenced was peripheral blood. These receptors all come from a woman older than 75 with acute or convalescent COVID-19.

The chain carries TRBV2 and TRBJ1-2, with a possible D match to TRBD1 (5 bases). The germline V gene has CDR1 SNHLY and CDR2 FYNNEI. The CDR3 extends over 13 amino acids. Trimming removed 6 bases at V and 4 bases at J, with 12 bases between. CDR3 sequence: CASRGAVGYGYTF. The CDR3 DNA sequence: TGTGCCAGCAGAGGGGCGGTGGGCTATGGCTACACCTTC.

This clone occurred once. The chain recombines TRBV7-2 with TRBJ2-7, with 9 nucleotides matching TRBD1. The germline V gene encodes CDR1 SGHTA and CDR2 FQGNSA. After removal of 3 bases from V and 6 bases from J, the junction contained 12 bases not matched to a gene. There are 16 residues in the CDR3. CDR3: CASSLSPGTGFGEQYF. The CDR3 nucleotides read TGTGCCAGCAGCTTGTCCCCCGGGACAGGGTTCGGCGAGCAGTACTTC.

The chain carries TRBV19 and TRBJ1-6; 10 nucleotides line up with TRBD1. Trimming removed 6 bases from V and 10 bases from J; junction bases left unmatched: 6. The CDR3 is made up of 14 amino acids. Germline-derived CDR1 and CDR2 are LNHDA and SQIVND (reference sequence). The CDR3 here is CASSWDRGGSPLHF. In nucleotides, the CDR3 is TGTGCCAGTAGCTGGGACAGGGGAGGCTCACCCCTCCACTTT.

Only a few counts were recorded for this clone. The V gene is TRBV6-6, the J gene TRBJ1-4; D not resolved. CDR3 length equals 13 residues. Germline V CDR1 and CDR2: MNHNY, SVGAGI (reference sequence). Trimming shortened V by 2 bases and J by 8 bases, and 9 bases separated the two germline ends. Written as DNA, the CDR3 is TGTGCCAGCAGTTACGGGCGGGAGGAAAAACTGTTTTTT. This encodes CASSYGREEKLFF.

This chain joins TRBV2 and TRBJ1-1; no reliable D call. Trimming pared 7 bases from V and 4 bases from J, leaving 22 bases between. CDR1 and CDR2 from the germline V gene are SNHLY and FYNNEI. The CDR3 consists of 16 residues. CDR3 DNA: TGTGCCAGCATAGGGTCGGTTGCGGGGAAGAGCACTGAAGCTTTCTTT. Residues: CASIGSVAGKSTEAFF.

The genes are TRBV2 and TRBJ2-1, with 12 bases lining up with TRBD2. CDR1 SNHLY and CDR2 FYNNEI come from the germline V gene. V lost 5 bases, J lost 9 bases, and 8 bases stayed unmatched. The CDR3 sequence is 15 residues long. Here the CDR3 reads CASSSRLAGAPEQFF. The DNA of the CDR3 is TGTGCCAGCAGTTCTCGACTAGCGGGAGCTCCTGAGCAGTTCTTC.

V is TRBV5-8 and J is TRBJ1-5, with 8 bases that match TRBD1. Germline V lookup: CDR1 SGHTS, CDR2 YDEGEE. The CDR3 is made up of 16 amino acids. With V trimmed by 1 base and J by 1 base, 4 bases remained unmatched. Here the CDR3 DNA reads TGTGCCAGCAGCTTGTGGCAGGGGGCCAGCAATCAGCCCCAGCATTTT. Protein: CASSLWQGASNQPQHF.

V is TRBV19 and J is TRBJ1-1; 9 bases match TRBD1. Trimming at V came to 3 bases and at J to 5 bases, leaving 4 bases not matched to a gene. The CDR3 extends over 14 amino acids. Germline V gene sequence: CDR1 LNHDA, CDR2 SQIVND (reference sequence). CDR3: CASSIYRGQTEAFF. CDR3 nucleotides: TGTGCCAGTAGTATTTACAGGGGGCAGACTGAAGCTTTCTTT.

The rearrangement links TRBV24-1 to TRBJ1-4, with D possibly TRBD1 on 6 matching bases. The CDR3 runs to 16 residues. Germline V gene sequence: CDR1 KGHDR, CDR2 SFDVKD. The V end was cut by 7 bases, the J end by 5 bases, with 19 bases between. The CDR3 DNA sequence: TGTGCCACCAGCCCGCCCCCTGGACAGTTCAATGAAAAACTGTTTTTT. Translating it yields CATSPPPGQFNEKLFF.

The CDR3 DNA is TGTGCCAGCAGCAAAAGTCGGGGACACTTTTTCCGTCCCTACGAGCAGTACTTC. Translating gives CASSKSRGHFFRPYEQYF. V gene TRBV21-1 combines with J gene TRBJ2-7; the DNA was not used to check the table's D call, TRBD1. TRBV21-1 is assigned pseudogene status. This CDR3 is 18 amino acids long.

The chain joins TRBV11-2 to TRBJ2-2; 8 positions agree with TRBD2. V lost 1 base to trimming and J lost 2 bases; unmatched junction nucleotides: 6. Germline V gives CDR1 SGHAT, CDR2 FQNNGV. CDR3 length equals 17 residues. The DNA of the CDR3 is TGTGCCAGCAGCTTAGGGTTTAGCGGGGAAAACACCGGGGAGCTGTTTTTT. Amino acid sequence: CASSLGFSGENTGELFF.